Listed here are 21 T cell receptor beta chains from one sample, sequenced in a study of shared clonotypes between healthy human individuals. In the naive CD8 group, cells lacked CD45RO and were positively selected for CCR7, so terminally differentiated effector memory CD45RA+ cells were left out. Assay: immunoSEQ multiplex PCR; the TCRdb copy retains only in-frame clones and omits some. The sample lists around 1.9 million clones; about 93% were seen once. Sequenced material: naive CD8+ T cells from PBMCs. The source of these receptors is a man younger than 35 in good health. Some clones in this sample may be carry-over from other donors' samples.

The chain couples TRBV5-1 to TRBJ2-5; 9 nucleotides agree with TRBD2. Losses at the gene ends were 4 bases for V and 3 bases for J; bases not matched to a gene: 10. This CDR3 is built from 16 residues. Germline V CDR1 and CDR2: SGHRS, YFSETQ. CDR3: CASSATSGTWKETQYF. DNA of the CDR3: TGCGCCAGCAGCGCGACTAGCGGCACATGGAAAGAGACCCAGTACTTC.

This chain links TRBV7-8 with TRBJ2-7; D gene uncertain. CDR3 length equals 15 residues. V shed 1 base and J shed 6 bases, with 16 bases lying between them. Germline V CDR1 and CDR2: SGHVS, FQNEAQ. The CDR3 reads CASSLVIRPRAEQYF. Written as DNA, the CDR3 is TGTGCCAGCAGCTTAGTTATTCGGCCTAGGGCCGAGCAGTACTTC.

This chain uses TRBV5-1 with TRBJ2-7; perhaps TRBD2 as D (5 bases). The CDR3 runs to 17 residues. Germline V CDR1 and CDR2: SGHRS, YFSETQ. Between the trimmed V and J ends, which lost 0 bases and 4 bases, there was a span of 20 bases. CDR3 sequence reads: CASSLAVGEGPPYEQYF. The DNA for the CDR3 is TGCGCCAGCAGCTTGGCCGTGGGAGAAGGGCCGCCTTACGAGCAGTACTTC.

This chain uses TRBV10-2 with TRBJ1-4; 8 nucleotides match TRBD1. There are 14 residues in the CDR3. V was clipped by 6 bases and J by 8 bases; unmatched bases: 8. Germline CDR1 is WSHSY and CDR2 is SAAADI. CDR3 region: CASRPTGVGEKLFF. CDR3 nucleotide sequence: TGCGCCAGCAGACCGACAGGGGTGGGAGAAAAACTGTTTTTT.

The rearrangement joins TRBV7-9 to TRBJ1-3, with 7 bases fitting TRBD1. The CDR3 has 14 amino acids. Germline CDR1 reads SEHNR; CDR2 reads FQNEAQ (reference sequence). Trimming took 8 bases from V and 0 from J; bases not matched to a gene: 4. This chain's CDR3 is CASPGGYSGNTIYF. In DNA, the CDR3 is TGTGCCAGCCCAGGGGGTTACTCTGGAAACACCATATATTTT. The full variable domain, completed using reference TRBV7-9 and TRBJ1-3, is DTGVSQNPRHKITKRGQNVTFRCDPISEHNRLYWYRQTLGQGPEFLTYFQNEAQLEKSRLLSDRFSAERPKGSFSTLEIQRTEQGDSAMYLCASPGGYSGNTIYFGEGSWLTVV.

CDR3 in amino acids: CASSSYRDATEAFF. For the CDR3, the DNA is TGTGCCAGCAGCTCTTACAGGGATGCCACTGAAGCTTTCTTT. J is TRBJ1-1 and V is TRBV11-2; TRBD1 might be the D (6 bases). The CDR3 extends over 14 amino acids. V lost 4 bases and J lost 4, with 13 bases in between. From germline, CDR1 is SGHAT and CDR2 FQNNGV.

As to this clone: Additional DNA sequences in this sample encode the identical CDR3. The gene calls are TRBV28 and TRBJ2-7; TRBD1 is a possible D gene (6 bases). Germline V CDR1 and CDR2: MDHEN, SYDVKM. The CDR3 has 15 residues. V lost 3 bases and J 0 bases, leaving 12 bases between the germline ends. CDR3 sequence (DNA): TGTGCCAGCAGTTTCCCAGGGGAAAGCTCCTACGAGCAGTACTTC. It specifies CASSFPGESSYEQYF.

This rearrangement joins TRBV5-1 to TRBJ2-3; no clear D gene. CDR3 length: 15 residues. Germline values: CDR1 SGHRS, CDR2 YFSETQ. V was pared by 0 bases and J by 2 bases, with 10 bases between. Here the CDR3 DNA reads TGCGCCAGCAGCTTGGAATCCGCGCACACAGATACGCAGTATTTT. As protein: CASSLESAHTDTQYF.

The chain uses TRBV19 and TRBJ2-4; D is possibly TRBD2 (6 bases). There are 15 residues in the CDR3. Germline V gene lookup returns CDR1 LNHDA and CDR2 SQIVND (reference sequence). Trimming removed 8 bases at V and 1 base at J, with 15 bases between. CDR3 region: CASGTSAVAKNIQYF. The CDR3 DNA follows: TGTGCCAGTGGGACTTCAGCGGTGGCCAAAAACATTCAGTACTTC.

This chain uses TRBV7-9 with TRBJ2-1; 11 nucleotides align to TRBD2. The CDR3 runs 15 residues. After removal of 5 bases from V and 10 bases from J, the junction contained 10 bases not matched to a gene. CDR1 SEHNR and CDR2 FQNEAQ come from the germline V gene (reference sequence). CDR3 bases: TGTGCCAGCAGCCCAGTGGGACTAGCGGTCGGGGAGCAGTTCTTC. Amino acids: CASSPVGLAVGEQFF. The entire variable domain, with the rest obtained from reference TRBV7-9 and TRBJ2-1, is as follows: DTGVSQNPRHKITKRGQNVTFRCDPISEHNRLYWYRQTLGQGPEFLTYFQNEAQLEKSRLLSDRFSAERPKGSFSTLEIQRTEQGDSAMYLCASSPVGLAVGEQFFGPGTRLTVL.

The V call is TRBV11-2, the J call TRBJ2-1; D unclear. V was pared by 0 bases and J by 6 bases, with 9 bases between. The germline CDR1 and CDR2 sequences are SGHAT and FQNNGV. The CDR3 covers 14 residues. The CDR3 DNA reads as TGTGCCAGCAGCTTAGATCCAAAGAGCAATGAGCAGTTCTTC. Its translation: CASSLDPKSNEQFF.

This clone has a single count. The genes are TRBV4-3 and TRBJ2-2; D may be TRBD1 (6 bases). The CDR3 is 16 amino acids. V lost 2 bases, J lost 5 bases, and 15 bases lay in between. The germline V gene has CDR1 LGHNA and CDR2 YSLEER. The CDR3 is CASSQYREVRTGELFF. CDR3 DNA sequence: TGCGCCAGCAGCCAATACAGGGAAGTAAGAACCGGGGAGCTGTTTTTT.

The rearrangement joins TRBV11-2 to TRBJ2-2; TRBD1 aligns across 7 bases. The V gene's germline CDR1 is SGHAT and CDR2 FQNNGV. The CDR3 consists of 16 residues. V was pared by 4 bases and J by 2 bases, with 7 bases of the junction left unmatched. Here the CDR3 reads CASSSETGLNTGELFF. The CDR3 bases are TGTGCCAGCAGCTCCGAGACAGGGCTAAACACCGGGGAGCTGTTTTTT.

The rearrangement links TRBV27 to TRBJ1-6; D is perhaps TRBD1 (5 bases). Trimming pared 4 bases from V and 9 bases from J, leaving 19 bases between. This CDR3 contains 16 residues. CDR1 is MNHEY and CDR2 is SMNVEV in the germline V gene (reference sequence). In nucleotides, the CDR3 is TGTGCCAGCAGTTACCTCGGGGCAGGAGATGTTTCACCCCTCCACTTT. It is translated as CASSYLGAGDVSPLHF.

V gene TRBV28 combines with J gene TRBJ2-7, with TRBD2 identical over 10 bases. Germline V CDR1 and CDR2: MDHEN, SYDVKM. CDR3 length: 17 amino acids. The trim removed 3 bases at V and 0 bases at J, leaving 8 bases unmatched. For the CDR3, the DNA is TGTGCCAGCAGTTTCCCCACCCCTAGCGGGAGCTCCTACGAGCAGTACTTC. This encodes CASSFPTPSGSSYEQYF. The full variable domain, its missing parts supplied by reference TRBV28 and TRBJ2-7, is DVKVTQSSRYLVKRTGEKVFLECVQDMDHENMFWYRQDPGLGLRLIYFSYDVKMKEKGDIPEGYSVSREKKERFSLILESASTNQTSMYLCASSFPTPSGSSYEQYFGPGTRLTVT.

V gene TRBV7-3 combines with J gene TRBJ2-1, with 8 bases matching TRBD2. CDR1 is SGHTA and CDR2 is FQGTGA in the germline V gene. Unmatched junction bases numbered 7, after V lost 5 bases and J lost 1 base. The CDR3 runs to 16 residues. In DNA form, the CDR3 reads TGTGCCAGCAGCCCCCGGGAGGGCCTATCCTACAATGAGCAGTTCTTC. This encodes CASSPREGLSYNEQFF.

Worth noting for this clone: Other DNA sequences in this specimen translate into the identical CDR3. V gene TRBV27 combines with J gene TRBJ1-2; no clear D gene. Germline lookup yields CDR1 MNHEY and CDR2 SMNVEV (reference sequence). V was shortened by 0 bases and J by 2 bases, with 4 bases between the two germline ends. CDR3 length: 13 amino acids. The CDR3 DNA reads TGTGCCAGCAGTTTATCGGTGAACTATGGCTACACCTTC. Its translation is CASSLSVNYGYTF.

The rearrangement links TRBV27 to TRBJ2-7; 8 bases are a match to TRBD2. CDR3 size: 17 residues. Unmatched junction bases numbered 14, after V lost 3 bases and J lost 4 bases. The germline CDR1 and CDR2 sequences are MNHEY and SMNVEV (reference sequence). In nucleotides, the CDR3 is TGTGCCAGCAGTTTTCAGCCAACTAGCGGCCAATGGTACGAGCAGTACTTC. Amino acids: CASSFQPTSGQWYEQYF.

The V and J genes are TRBV7-8 and TRBJ2-1; D unclear. CDR1 and CDR2 (germline): SGHVS, FQNEAQ. Trimming removed 3 bases at V and 10 bases at J, with 7 bases between. The CDR3 has 11 residues. The CDR3, as DNA: TGTGCCAGCAGCTTGTCGAGGGAGCAGTTCTTC. It specifies CASSLSREQFF.

As concerns this clone: The sample carries other DNA sequences with the same CDR3. The chain is built from TRBV27 and TRBJ2-1; TRBD2 matches 8 bases. The junction had 7 bases not matched to a gene; V was cut back by 5 bases and J by 4 bases. CDR3 size: 15 residues. Per germline, CDR1 MNHEY and CDR2 SMNVEV (reference sequence). This chain's CDR3 is CASSLPGGGYNEQFF. CDR3 coding DNA: TGTGCCAGCAGTCTACCCGGGGGGGGGTACAATGAGCAGTTCTTC.

The rearrangement links TRBV27 to TRBJ1-1, with D perhaps matching TRBD1 (6 bases). CDR1 and CDR2 (germline): MNHEY, SMNVEV (reference sequence). V was clipped by 2 bases and J by 4 bases, with 14 bases between them. This CDR3 has 15 amino acids. This chain's CDR3 is CASSLGRGAGTEAFF. CDR3 DNA: TGTGCCAGCAGTTTAGGTCGGGGGGCAGGCACTGAAGCTTTCTTT.